This is a list of T cell receptor beta chains from one sample in a study of blood T cell repertoires in COVID-19. Some clones are missing from TCRdb's copy, which holds only in-frame ones; the method was immunoSEQ multiplex PCR. The table includes 150,000 to 200,000 clones, over 60% detected once. Specimen: peripheral blood. These TCRs come from a woman aged 70-85 years with acute or convalescent COVID-19. CDR3s include the opening cysteine and the closing phenylalanine or tryptophan. Fields, in order: CDR3 length, D gene, J gene, V gene, clone size, CDR3 DNA, CDR3 protein. D genes are given only for firm matches. Some rows mark clone size as missing; the rest say once, few, many or name a class of expanded clone.

CDR3 length: 15
D gene: -
J gene: TRBJ2-3
V gene: TRBV4-2
clone size: -
CDR3 DNA: TGTGCCAGCAGCCAAGTAATCCAGGGCACAGATACGCAGTATTTT
CDR3 protein: CASSQVIQGTDTQYF

CDR3 length: 15
D gene: TRBD1
J gene: TRBJ2-7
V gene: TRBV13
clone size: -
CDR3 DNA: TGTGCCAGCAGCTCCCCTTCGACAGGGGCGTACGAGCAGTACTTC
CDR3 protein: CASSSPSTGAYEQYF

CDR3 length: 13
D gene: TRBD1
J gene: TRBJ2-7
V gene: TRBV19
clone size: -
CDR3 DNA: TGTGCCAGTAGTGACAGGGCAGCCTACGAGCAGTACTTC
CDR3 protein: CASSDRAAYEQYF

CDR3 length: 13
D gene: -
J gene: TRBJ1-2
V gene: TRBV2
clone size: few
CDR3 DNA: TGTGCCAGCATCAGGGGCGAGGGTCGTGGCTACACCTTC
CDR3 protein: CASIRGEGRGYTF

CDR3 length: 15
D gene: -
J gene: TRBJ2-3
V gene: TRBV5-1
clone size: few
CDR3 DNA: TGCGCCAGCAGCAACCCAGGGGCTAGCACAGATACGCAGTATTTT
CDR3 protein: CASSNPGASTDTQYF

CDR3 length: 14
D gene: -
J gene: TRBJ1-4
V gene: TRBV2
clone size: -
CDR3 DNA: TGTGCCAGCAGTTACAGTAGAACTAATGAAAAACTGTTTTTT
CDR3 protein: CASSYSRTNEKLFF

CDR3 length: 15
D gene: -
J gene: TRBJ2-7
V gene: TRBV2
clone size: -
CDR3 DNA: TGTGCCAGCAGCGGCCAGGGTCTTAGCTCCTACGAGCAGTACTTC
CDR3 protein: CASSGQGLSSYEQYF

CDR3 length: 13
D gene: -
J gene: TRBJ2-5
V gene: TRBV4-1
clone size: -
CDR3 DNA: TGCGCCAGCAGCCAAGCACCGCGCGAGACCCAGTACTTC
CDR3 protein: CASSQAPRETQYF

CDR3 length: 16
D gene: TRBD1
J gene: TRBJ2-2
V gene: TRBV5-5
clone size: -
CDR3 DNA: TGTGCCAGCAGGCCGAGTACGGGACAGGGAGTCCGGGAGCTGTTTTTT
CDR3 protein: CASRPSTGQGVRELFF

CDR3 length: 17
D gene: -
J gene: TRBJ2-1
V gene: TRBV5-1
clone size: once
CDR3 DNA: TGCGCCAGCAGCTTGATTAGAGCGGAGACCTTATACAATGAGCAGTTCTTC
CDR3 protein: CASSLIRAETLYNEQFF

CDR3 length: 12
D gene: -
J gene: TRBJ1-5
V gene: TRBV2
clone size: -
CDR3 DNA: TGTGCCAGCAGTAACCGACAGTTACCCCAGCATTTT
CDR3 protein: CASSNRQLPQHF

CDR3 length: 14
D gene: TRBD1
J gene: TRBJ1-1
V gene: TRBV5-1
clone size: -
CDR3 DNA: TGCGCCAGCAGCAAGGGGGACAGGGGTGCTGAAGCTTTCTTT
CDR3 protein: CASSKGDRGAEAFF

CDR3 length: 13
D gene: -
J gene: TRBJ1-6
V gene: TRBV19
clone size: few
CDR3 DNA: TGTGCCAGTAGTCCTTCAGGGAACTCACCCCTCCACTTT
CDR3 protein: CASSPSGNSPLHF

CDR3 length: 19
D gene: TRBD2
J gene: TRBJ2-2
V gene: TRBV18
clone size: -
CDR3 DNA: TGTGCCAGCTCATCACGTCGACTAGCGGGGGGTCAAGGGACCGGGGAGCTGTTTTTT
CDR3 protein: CASSSRRLAGGQGTGELFF

CDR3 length: 13
D gene: -
J gene: TRBJ1-5
V gene: TRBV21-1
clone size: -
CDR3 DNA: TGTGCCAGCAGCAAAAATACGGATCAGCCCCAGCATTTT
CDR3 protein: CASSKNTDQPQHF

CDR3 length: 15
D gene: TRBD1
J gene: TRBJ2-2
V gene: TRBV6-5
clone size: once
CDR3 DNA: TGTGCCACCAAAGGGGGACAGGCGGTTGCCGGGGAGCTGTTTTTT
CDR3 protein: CATKGGQAVAGELFF

CDR3 length: 13
D gene: -
J gene: TRBJ2-2
V gene: TRBV6-5
clone size: -
CDR3 DNA: TGTGCCAGCAGTTATGGGGCCCCCGGGGAGCTGTTTTTT
CDR3 protein: CASSYGAPGELFF

CDR3 length: 18
D gene: TRBD2
J gene: TRBJ2-2
V gene: TRBV25-1
clone size: few
CDR3 DNA: TGTGCCAGCAATACTCCGGGACTAGCGGGACCGAACACCGGGGAGCTGTTTTTT
CDR3 protein: CASNTPGLAGPNTGELFF

CDR3 length: 15
D gene: -
J gene: TRBJ2-5
V gene: TRBV18
clone size: -
CDR3 DNA: TGTGCCAGCTCACCACCGGGTGGAGCCGAAGAGACCCAGTACTTC
CDR3 protein: CASSPPGGAEETQYF

CDR3 length: 14
D gene: -
J gene: TRBJ1-2
V gene: TRBV27
clone size: -
CDR3 DNA: TGTGCCAGCAGTTTATTACAGTGGGGCGGGAGCTACACCTTC
CDR3 protein: CASSLLQWGGSYTF

CDR3 length: 14
D gene: TRBD1
J gene: TRBJ1-4
V gene: TRBV9
clone size: -
CDR3 DNA: TGTGCCAGCAGCGGCCCGACAGGGGTAGAAAAACTGTTTTTT
CDR3 protein: CASSGPTGVEKLFF

CDR3 length: 14
D gene: TRBD1
J gene: TRBJ1-2
V gene: TRBV6-1
clone size: -
CDR3 DNA: TGTGCCAGCAGTGGAGCGACAGGGAGGTACGGCTACACCTTC
CDR3 protein: CASSGATGRYGYTF

CDR3 length: 14
D gene: TRBD2
J gene: TRBJ2-1
V gene: TRBV6-6
clone size: -
CDR3 DNA: TGTGCCAGCTTCTTTAGCGGGGCTAACAATGAGCAGTTCTTC
CDR3 protein: CASFFSGANNEQFF

CDR3 length: 13
D gene: TRBD1
J gene: TRBJ2-1
V gene: TRBV5-6
clone size: -
CDR3 DNA: TGTGCCAGCACCGAGGACAGGGGAGATGAGCAGTTCTTC
CDR3 protein: CASTEDRGDEQFF

CDR3 length: 16
D gene: -
J gene: TRBJ2-7
V gene: TRBV7-3
clone size: -
CDR3 DNA: TGTGCCAGCAGCTTAGAAGGCGGGCGGAGCTCCTACGAGCAGTACTTC
CDR3 protein: CASSLEGGRSSYEQYF

CDR3 length: 16
D gene: -
J gene: TRBJ2-3
V gene: TRBV5-1
clone size: -
CDR3 DNA: TGCGCCAGCAGCTTGGTAGTGGGAGCGGTTTCAGATACGCAGTATTTT
CDR3 protein: CASSLVVGAVSDTQYF

CDR3 length: 14
D gene: -
J gene: TRBJ1-2
V gene: TRBV6-4
clone size: -
CDR3 DNA: TGTGCCACCAGAAACACTGGACAGCCCTATGGCTACACCTTC
CDR3 protein: CATRNTGQPYGYTF

CDR3 length: 15
D gene: -
J gene: TRBJ1-2
V gene: TRBV7-2
clone size: few
CDR3 DNA: TGTGCCAGCAGCTTAGGGTCAGGGTGGAACTATGGCTACACCTTC
CDR3 protein: CASSLGSGWNYGYTF

CDR3 length: 12
D gene: -
J gene: TRBJ1-2
V gene: TRBV5-1
clone size: -
CDR3 DNA: TGCGCCAGCAGCTTGGACAGTTATGGCTACACCTTC
CDR3 protein: CASSLDSYGYTF

CDR3 length: 17
D gene: TRBD1
J gene: TRBJ1-3
V gene: TRBV4-1
clone size: -
CDR3 DNA: TGCGCCAGCAGCCAAGGAATAGGACAGGGAGCTGGAAACACCATATATTTT
CDR3 protein: CASSQGIGQGAGNTIYF

CDR3 length: 13
D gene: -
J gene: TRBJ2-5
V gene: TRBV3-1/TRBV3-2
clone size: -
CDR3 DNA: TGTGCCAGCAGCCCTTTCGCAGGAGAGACCCAGTACTTC
CDR3 protein: CASSPFAGETQYF

CDR3 length: 14
D gene: -
J gene: TRBJ1-1
V gene: TRBV19
clone size: few
CDR3 DNA: TGTGCCAGTAGTCGACAGTTCATGAACACTGAAGCTTTCTTT
CDR3 protein: CASSRQFMNTEAFF

CDR3 length: 15
D gene: TRBD2
J gene: TRBJ2-1
V gene: TRBV19
clone size: once
CDR3 DNA: TGTGCCAGTAGTATGTGGACTAGCGGGAGGGAGGAGCAGTTCTTC
CDR3 protein: CASSMWTSGREEQFF

CDR3 length: 12
D gene: TRBD1
J gene: TRBJ2-5
V gene: TRBV11-3
clone size: -
CDR3 DNA: TGTGCCAGCAGCAACAGGGGTGAGACCCAGTACTTC
CDR3 protein: CASSNRGETQYF

CDR3 length: 14
D gene: TRBD2
J gene: TRBJ2-7
V gene: TRBV30
clone size: -
CDR3 DNA: TGTGCCTGGAAGCGGCGGGAGGGTAGGAACGAGCAGTACTTC
CDR3 protein: CAWKRREGRNEQYF

CDR3 length: 13
D gene: -
J gene: TRBJ1-5
V gene: TRBV11-2
clone size: -
CDR3 DNA: TGTGCCAGCAGCTTAATACAGGATCAGCCCCAGCATTTT
CDR3 protein: CASSLIQDQPQHF

CDR3 length: 16
D gene: TRBD2
J gene: TRBJ2-7
V gene: TRBV3-1/TRBV3-2
clone size: -
CDR3 DNA: TGTGCCAGCAGCTTAAGCGAAGAAGCGGGAGCGTACGAGCAGTACTTC
CDR3 protein: CASSLSEEAGAYEQYF

CDR3 length: 14
D gene: -
J gene: TRBJ2-7
V gene: TRBV19
clone size: -
CDR3 DNA: TGTGCCAGTAGCGAGACAAGTCGTACCTACGAGCAGTACTTC
CDR3 protein: CASSETSRTYEQYF

CDR3 length: 15
D gene: TRBD2
J gene: TRBJ2-1
V gene: TRBV4-1
clone size: -
CDR3 DNA: TGCGCCAGCAGCCTAGAGAGCGGGAGGAAAAATGAGCAGTTCTTC
CDR3 protein: CASSLESGRKNEQFF

CDR3 length: 14
D gene: -
J gene: TRBJ2-2
V gene: TRBV9
clone size: -
CDR3 DNA: TGTGCCAGCAGCGTAGTGCGGGGCGGCGGGGAGCTGTTTTTT
CDR3 protein: CASSVVRGGGELFF

CDR3 length: 14
D gene: -
J gene: TRBJ1-5
V gene: TRBV6-6
clone size: -
CDR3 DNA: TGTGCCAGCAGGACTGGGTCTATCAATCAGCCCCAGCATTTT
CDR3 protein: CASRTGSINQPQHF

CDR3 length: 15
D gene: -
J gene: TRBJ2-2
V gene: TRBV29-1
clone size: -
CDR3 DNA: TGCAGCGTTGAACTTAGGGACTTGAACACCGGGGAGCTGTTTTTT
CDR3 protein: CSVELRDLNTGELFF

CDR3 length: 16
D gene: -
J gene: TRBJ2-5
V gene: TRBV7-9
clone size: once
CDR3 DNA: TGTGCCAGCAGCTTAGTAGTGCTTGCCCTGCAAGAGACCCAGTACTTC
CDR3 protein: CASSLVVLALQETQYF

CDR3 length: 14
D gene: -
J gene: TRBJ2-7
V gene: TRBV9
clone size: -
CDR3 DNA: TGTGCCAGCAGCGTAGGACAGTTTTCCTACGAGCAGTACTTC
CDR3 protein: CASSVGQFSYEQYF

CDR3 length: 11
D gene: -
J gene: TRBJ1-2
V gene: TRBV20-1
clone size: -
CDR3 DNA: TGCAGTGTCCCAGAACACTATGGCTACACCTTC
CDR3 protein: CSVPEHYGYTF

CDR3 length: 14
D gene: -
J gene: TRBJ2-7
V gene: TRBV2
clone size: -
CDR3 DNA: TGTGCCAGCAACCCAGCCTCAGGGCCCTACGAGCAGTACTTC
CDR3 protein: CASNPASGPYEQYF

CDR3 length: 13
D gene: -
J gene: TRBJ2-7
V gene: TRBV30
clone size: -
CDR3 DNA: TGTGCCTCAACGGTGGGGAGCTCCTACGAGCAGTACTTC
CDR3 protein: CASTVGSSYEQYF

CDR3 length: 12
D gene: -
J gene: TRBJ2-7
V gene: TRBV30
clone size: once
CDR3 DNA: TGTGCCTTGAGCCAGACACCCTACGAGCAGTACTTC
CDR3 protein: CALSQTPYEQYF

CDR3 length: 17
D gene: TRBD2
J gene: TRBJ2-1
V gene: TRBV27
clone size: -
CDR3 DNA: TGTGCCAGCAGTCTAGTTGGGACTAGCGTCACCTACAATGAGCAGTTCTTC
CDR3 protein: CASSLVGTSVTYNEQFF

CDR3 length: 13
D gene: TRBD1
J gene: TRBJ1-1
V gene: TRBV7-9
clone size: -
CDR3 DNA: TGTGCCAGCAGCTTAGCACAGGGGACTGAAGCTTTCTTT
CDR3 protein: CASSLAQGTEAFF

CDR3 length: 14
D gene: -
J gene: TRBJ1-1
V gene: TRBV6-5
clone size: -
CDR3 DNA: TGTGCCAGCAAACATGGACAATTATCTAACGGAGCTTTCTTT
CDR3 protein: CASKHGQLSNGAFF

CDR3 length: 18
D gene: TRBD2
J gene: TRBJ2-3
V gene: TRBV2
clone size: -
CDR3 DNA: TGTGCCAGCAAACACATTAAGACTAGCGGGAGGAGGGCAGATACGCAGTATTTT
CDR3 protein: CASKHIKTSGRRADTQYF

CDR3 length: 15
D gene: -
J gene: TRBJ2-5
V gene: TRBV5-6
clone size: -
CDR3 DNA: TGTGCCAGCAGCTTGGAGGGAGAGATCCAAGAGACCCAGTACTTC
CDR3 protein: CASSLEGEIQETQYF